Following are 16 T cell receptor beta chains from one sample sequenced in a study of blood T cells in healthy people across ages. Combining a sample-barcoded 5' primer with a J-beta primer mix, a second PCR ran for about 6 to 11 cycles. MiXCR, applied by TCRdb to the 5' RACE reads, yields one record per CDR3 protein. The sample contains about 1,800,000 distinct CDR3 sequences, roughly 28% of which appear only once. The sample was blood. The receptor source for this set is a woman in her thirties in good health.

This clonotype has just a few counts. The rearrangement joins TRBV7-6 to TRBJ2-1; 9 bases fit TRBD2. Trimming at V came to 5 bases and at J to 10 bases, leaving 9 bases not matched to a gene. The CDR3 length is 14 residues. Looked up from germline, CDR1 is SGHVS and CDR2 is FNYEAQ. Here the CDR3 reads CASSRIAGALEQFF. The CDR3 nucleotides read TGTGCCAGCAGCCGGATAGCGGGAGCCCTAGAGCAGTTCTTC.

This clonotype appeared a few times. This clone may be a read error of a much larger clone one base away. V and J are TRBV20-1 and TRBJ1-4; D is ambiguous. Looked up from germline, CDR1 is DFQATT and CDR2 is SNEGSKA (reference sequence). The CDR3 has 14 amino acids. The CDR3 region is CSAPLGWAGERLFF. For the CDR3, the DNA is TGCAGTGCCCCTCTGGGATGGGCCGGGGAAAGACTGTTTTTT.

This clonotype was counted between two and nine times. The genes are TRBV5-5 and TRBJ2-1; no reliable D call. Germline assignment: CDR1 SGHKS and CDR2 YYEKEE (reference sequence). Trimming shortened V by 1 base and J by 7 bases, and 12 bases separated the two germline ends. The CDR3 runs to 14 residues. The CDR3 sequence: CASSLRQVGNEQFF. CDR3 nucleotide sequence: TGTGCCAGCAGCTTGAGGCAGGTTGGGAATGAGCAGTTCTTC.

To note about this clonotype: Since a much larger clone is just one base distant, this may be a read error. V and J are TRBV6-5 and TRBJ2-7; D is uncertain. V lost 2 bases and J lost 3, with 11 bases in between. Germline CDR1 reads MNHEY; CDR2 reads SVGAGI. This CDR3 region has 14 residues. The CDR3 here is CASSYGENGYEQYF. DNA for the CDR3: TGTGCCAGCAGTTACGGGGAAAATGGCTACGAGCAGTACTTC.

This clonotype was seen repeatedly, ten times or more. CDR3 protein: CASSSSTSSAHNEQFF. CDR3 nucleotide sequence: TGTGCCAGCAGCTCCTCTACTAGTTCGGCCCACAATGAGCAGTTCTTC. J is TRBJ2-1 and V is TRBV7-9, with a possible D match to TRBD2 (5 bases). Trimming took 4 bases from V and 5 from J, leaving 18 bases between them. Germline V gene data show CDR1 as SEHNR and CDR2 as FQNEAQ (reference sequence). The CDR3 is made up of 16 amino acids.

Worth noting for this clonotype: A much larger clone lies one base from this, so it may be a read error. The chain recombines TRBV12-3 or TRBV12-4 with TRBJ2-1; the D is unclear. Near its end, the DNA agrees better with TRBJ2-7, so the J call may be wrong. This CDR3 comprises 13 residues. CDR3 sequence reads: CASSPRANNEQYF. The CDR3 coding sequence is TGTGCCAGCAGTCCCCGTGCGAACAATGAGCAGTACTTC.

This chain connects TRBV2 to TRBJ2-2; 7 nucleotides line up with TRBD1. CDR3 length equals 14 residues. Germline lookup yields CDR1 SNHLY and CDR2 FYNNEI. V lost 6 bases, J lost 7 bases, and 8 bases stayed unmatched. The CDR3 sequence is CASRTDRSGGELFF. CDR3 in DNA: TGTGCCAGCAGAACGGACAGGTCTGGCGGGGAGCTGTTTTTT.

V and J are TRBV27 and TRBJ2-1; 7 bases agree with TRBD1. This CDR3 is built from 14 residues. From germline, CDR1 is MNHEY and CDR2 SMNVEV (reference sequence). J gave up 9 bases and V 2 bases, and 7 bases lay outside the gene matches. Here the CDR3 DNA reads TGTGCCAGCAGTTTAATGACAGGGCGGAGTGAGCAGTTCTTC. Translated: CASSLMTGRSEQFF.

This rearrangement joins TRBV20-1 to TRBJ1-1; D is undetermined. The germline V gene encodes CDR1 DFQATT and CDR2 SNEGSKA (reference sequence). Trimming cost V 7 bases and J 0 bases, with 12 bases left between them. The CDR3 has 13 residues. Here the CDR3 reads CSVLSGVNTEAFF. DNA of the CDR3: TGCAGTGTTTTGTCCGGGGTGAACACTGAAGCTTTCTTT.

V usage is TRBV20-1 and J usage is TRBJ2-1; no reliable D call. From germline, CDR1 is DFQATT and CDR2 SNEGSKA (reference sequence). The CDR3 covers 16 residues. The CDR3 DNA reads TGCAGCCTAGGACGTCAGGCGACTCCCGGCGTCGATGAGCAGTTCTTC. The encoded protein is CSLGRQATPGVDEQFF.

This clonotype was recorded many times. The chain uses TRBV7-9 and TRBJ2-1, with D possibly TRBD1 on 5 matching bases. Germline CDR1 SEHNR, CDR2 FQNEAQ (reference sequence). V was pared by 1 base and J by 3 bases, with 7 bases between. The CDR3 is 14 residues long. The CDR3 sequence is CASSLGRDYNEQFF. The CDR3 region has the DNA TGTGCCAGCAGCTTAGGCAGGGACTACAATGAGCAGTTCTTC.

Note on this clonotype: A much larger clone differs by one base, so this may be a read error. The V and J genes are TRBV5-1 and TRBJ2-5, with no clear D. Germline V lookup: CDR1 SGHRS, CDR2 YFSETQ. V was trimmed by 3 bases and J by 2 bases, leaving 11 bases between them. The CDR3 extends over 14 amino acids. CDR3 coding DNA: TGCGCCAGCAGCTGGGCGGCCACTCAAGAGACCCAGTACTTC. It encodes CASSWAATQETQYF.

This clonotype was counted at least ten times. The chain is built from TRBV9 and TRBJ2-5; TRBD2 matches at 15 bases. The CDR3 extends over 17 amino acids. V was clipped by 3 bases and J by 2 bases; unmatched bases: 5. Germline CDR1 is SGDLS and CDR2 is YYNGEE. CDR3 amino acids: CASSAGTSGGRQETQYF. The CDR3 coding sequence is TGTGCCAGCAGCGCCGGGACTAGCGGGGGGCGGCAAGAGACCCAGTACTTC.

This clonotype was counted at least ten times. The gene calls are TRBV6-5 and TRBJ2-1; 11 positions agree with TRBD2. V gave up 4 bases and J gave up 3 bases; unmatched junction bases: 2. Germline assignment: CDR1 MNHEY and CDR2 SVGAGI. The CDR3 extends over 15 amino acids. The CDR3 DNA reads TGTGCCAGCAGTTTTAGCGGGAGGGGCTACAATGAGCAGTTCTTC. Protein sequence: CASSFSGRGYNEQFF.

Here the CDR3 reads CASSRTGAEAFF. The CDR3 bases are TGTGCCAGCAGTCGGACAGGGGCTGAAGCTTTCTTT. The genes are TRBV12-3 or TRBV12-4 and TRBJ1-1; TRBD1 matches 9 bases. The J segment lost 6 bases and the V segment lost 5 bases, leaving 1 base of the junction unmatched. The CDR3 loop spans 12 amino acids.

The sample holds many counts of this clonotype. Compared with germline, one end of the junction differs, possibly owing to a read error. This chain uses TRBV5-1 with TRBJ2-7; D unresolved. The CDR3 sequence is 12 residues long. In germline, CDR1 is SGHRS, CDR2 YFSETQ. This chain's CDR3 is CASSFNSYEQYF. The CDR3 coding sequence is TGTGCCAGCAGCTTCAACTCCTACGAGCAGTACTTC.